The clone carrying this T cell receptor (beta chain) was counted a few times. Its antigen is not identified. Looked up from germline, CDR1 is MNHEY and CDR2 is SVGEGT. V shed 4 bases, J shed 9 bases, and the junction held 7 bases outside the gene matches. The CDR3 runs 14 residues. Unique molecular identifiers tagged individual cDNA molecules. TCRdb recomputed calls from the 5' RACE reads with MiXCR, one row per CDR3 protein. The sample records roughly 100,000 distinct CDR3 sequences, less than 15% being singletons. This sample is part of a study of early T cells in non-severe SARS-CoV-2 infection. Study-level background: Sequenced bulk RNA came from whole blood that was unsorted, and chains were unpaired.

General study findings and limits: Private and CD4 specificities were missed by VDJdb matching, skewed to anti-spike CD8.

The V gene is TRBV6-2 or TRBV6-3, the J gene TRBJ1-5, with 9 bases matching TRBD1. Input material: whole blood. This TCR was sampled from an adult who was a healthcare worker with PCR-confirmed SARS-CoV-2 infection or an uninfected control (not recorded which). The CDR3 DNA reads as TGTGCCAGCAGTTCCGGACAGGGGAATACGCCCCAGCATTTT. Amino acid sequence: CASSSGQGNTPQHF.